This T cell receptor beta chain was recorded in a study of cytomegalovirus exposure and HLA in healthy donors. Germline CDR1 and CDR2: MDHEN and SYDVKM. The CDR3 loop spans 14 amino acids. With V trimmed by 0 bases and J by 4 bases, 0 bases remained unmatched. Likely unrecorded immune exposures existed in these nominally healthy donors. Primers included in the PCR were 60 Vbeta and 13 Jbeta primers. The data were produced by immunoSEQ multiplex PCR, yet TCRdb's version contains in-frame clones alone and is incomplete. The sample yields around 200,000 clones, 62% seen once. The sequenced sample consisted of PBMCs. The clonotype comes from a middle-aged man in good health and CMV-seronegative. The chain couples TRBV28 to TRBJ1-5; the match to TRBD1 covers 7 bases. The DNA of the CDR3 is TGTGCCAGCAGTTTATGGGACAGGAATCAGCCCCAGCATTTT. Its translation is CASSLWDRNQPQHF.